Listed below are T cell receptor beta chains from one sample, sequenced in a study of regulatory T cells in long-lasting Graves disease. Using its own MiXCR run on the multiplex PCR reads, TCRdb lists one record per CDR3 protein. The sample records around 500,000 distinct CDR3 sequences, about 14% being singletons. This sample also appeared in a second study, on T cells in Graves' hyperthyroidism and ophthalmopathy.

The sequences come from peripheral blood mononuclear cells (PBMCs), collected at new diagnosis, from a patient treated with antithyroid drugs. Receptors were obtained from a man aged 30-40 years with Graves disease. Each CDR3 is given with its conserved first and last residue. A D gene is named only where the DNA matches it firmly. The size entry is marked missing in some rows and otherwise reads once, few, many or a size class.

size: many
V: TRBV12-5
J: TRBJ2-5
D: -
DNA: TGTGCTAGTGGTTTGGTATGGGACCCGGGGCAAGAGACCCAGTACTTC
CDR3: CASGLVWDPGQETQYF

size: -
V: TRBV6-1
J: TRBJ1-1
D: -
DNA: TGTGCCAGCAAACTGAACCCGAACACTGAAGCTTTCTTT
CDR3: CASKLNPNTEAFF

size: many
V: TRBV2
J: TRBJ1-1
D: -
DNA: TGTGCCAGCAGTGACGGGGGCCTCTGGGAAGCTTTCTTT
CDR3: CASSDGGLWEAFF

size: -
V: TRBV6-1
J: TRBJ1-1
D: -
DNA: TGTGCCAGCATTGGGGGACACGGGCCAAATGAAGCTTTCTTT
CDR3: CASIGGHGPNEAFF

size: many
V: TRBV28
J: TRBJ2-5
D: -
DNA: TGTGCCAGCAGTGAATTCGGACGGCCAGGTCAGGAGACCCAGTACTTC
CDR3: CASSEFGRPGQETQYF

size: many
V: TRBV20-1
J: TRBJ2-7
D: -
DNA: TGCAGTGCTAGGCCACTAGTAGGGTCTAGCTACGAGCAGTACTTC
CDR3: CSARPLVGSSYEQYF

size: many
V: TRBV27
J: TRBJ2-2
D: -
DNA: TGTGCCAGCAGTGACCGAGGGGCCGGGGAGCTGTTTTTT
CDR3: CASSDRGAGELFF

size: many
V: TRBV29-1
J: TRBJ1-2
D: -
DNA: TGCAGCGTTGAGACTCTTAACTATGGCTACACCTTC
CDR3: CSVETLNYGYTF

size: few
V: TRBV18
J: TRBJ1-2
D: -
DNA: TGTGCCAGCCCAGTTCAGGGACCCGCACGCGGCTACACCTTC
CDR3: CASPVQGPARGYTF

size: many
V: TRBV12-3/TRBV12-4
J: TRBJ2-3
D: -
DNA: TGTGCCAGCACATCCCCTTTAGGCACAGATACGCAGTATTTT
CDR3: CASTSPLGTDTQYF

size: -
V: TRBV6-1
J: TRBJ2-5
D: -
DNA: TGTGCCAGCAACCCCCAAGGGACCCAAGAGACCCAGTACTTC
CDR3: CASNPQGTQETQYF

size: many
V: TRBV5-6
J: TRBJ2-7
D: TRBD2
DNA: TGTGCCAGCAGCTTGGTGGGACTAGCGGGCGCCTACGAGCAGTACTTC
CDR3: CASSLVGLAGAYEQYF

size: many
V: TRBV3-1
J: TRBJ2-3
D: -
DNA: TGTGCCAGCAGCCTCGCTGGACCCGCGGGAGATACGCAGTATTTT
CDR3: CASSLAGPAGDTQYF

size: many
V: TRBV2
J: TRBJ2-5
D: -
DNA: TGTGCCAGCAGCCCGGGGGAGCAAGAGACCCAGTACTTC
CDR3: CASSPGEQETQYF

size: many
V: TRBV2
J: TRBJ2-7
D: -
DNA: TGTGCCAGCAGGGAGGGACAGTTTGTCCTTTACTTC
CDR3: CASREGQFVLYF

size: -
V: TRBV29-1
J: TRBJ1-1
D: TRBD1
DNA: TGCAGCGTCGACACCGGGACAGACCACACTGAAGCTTTCTTT
CDR3: CSVDTGTDHTEAFF

size: -
V: TRBV12-3/TRBV12-4
J: TRBJ2-4
D: TRBD2
DNA: TGTGCCAGCAGCCCGGGACTAGCGGGCCCCCTAGCCAAAAACATTCAGTACTTC
CDR3: CASSPGLAGPLAKNIQYF

size: many
V: TRBV7-6
J: TRBJ1-2
D: TRBD1
DNA: TGTGCCAGCAGCCCGGGACAGTCGGGCTACACCTTC
CDR3: CASSPGQSGYTF

size: -
V: TRBV20-1
J: TRBJ2-7
D: -
DNA: TGCAGTGCTATCCCGGACACCTACGAGCAGTACTTC
CDR3: CSAIPDTYEQYF

size: -
V: TRBV6-1
J: TRBJ1-2
D: -
DNA: TGTGCCAGCAGTATTGGACAGATAGTTCCCGGCTACACCTTC
CDR3: CASSIGQIVPGYTF

size: many
V: TRBV2
J: TRBJ2-2
D: TRBD2
DNA: TGTGCCAGCAGGGGCCCCGGGACTACCACCGGGGAGCTGTTTTTT
CDR3: CASRGPGTTTGELFF

size: -
V: TRBV20-1
J: TRBJ1-3
D: -
DNA: TGCAGTGCTAGAAGGGGGTCTACTGGAAACACCATATATTTT
CDR3: CSARRGSTGNTIYF

size: -
V: TRBV7-9
J: TRBJ2-4
D: TRBD1
DNA: TGTGCCAGCAGCCCGACAGGGGGCTTAAACATTCAGTACTTC
CDR3: CASSPTGGLNIQYF

size: many
V: TRBV12-3/TRBV12-4
J: TRBJ1-2
D: -
DNA: TGTGCCAGCAGTTTGGATAGGGTCGAGTATGGCTACACCTTC
CDR3: CASSLDRVEYGYTF

size: many
V: TRBV28
J: TRBJ2-1
D: TRBD2
DNA: TGTGCCAGCAGGGTCGGGACTAGCGGGATGTACAATGAGCAGTTCTTC
CDR3: CASRVGTSGMYNEQFF

size: many
V: TRBV7-3
J: TRBJ1-1
D: -
DNA: TGTGCCAGCAGCTTATTGGAACAGCTAAACACTGAAGCTTTCTTT
CDR3: CASSLLEQLNTEAFF

size: many
V: TRBV2
J: TRBJ1-6
D: -
DNA: TGTGCCAGCAGAAGTCAGGGTAATTCACCCCTCCACTTT
CDR3: CASRSQGNSPLHF

size: few
V: TRBV20-1
J: TRBJ2-5
D: -
DNA: TGCAGTGCTAGAGTGAAAAAGAGTTGGGGGCGGGAAGCGACCCAGTACTTC
CDR3: CSARVKKSWGREATQYF

size: many
V: TRBV7-6
J: TRBJ2-2
D: -
DNA: TGTGCCAGCAGCTTAGCGGGCGGGTATAGCGGGGAGCTGTTTTTT
CDR3: CASSLAGGYSGELFF

size: many
V: TRBV2
J: TRBJ2-2
D: -
DNA: TGTGCCAGGGAGAGGGAGATTGGCACCGGGGAGCTGTTTTTT
CDR3: CAREREIGTGELFF

size: -
V: TRBV3-1
J: TRBJ1-5
D: -
DNA: TGTGCCAGCAGCCGGGGGACGGGGGATCAGCCCCAGCATTTT
CDR3: CASSRGTGDQPQHF

size: many
V: TRBV2
J: TRBJ2-3
D: -
DNA: TGTGCCAGCAGCAATAAGTGGGGGAATACGCAGTATTTT
CDR3: CASSNKWGNTQYF

size: many
V: TRBV10-3
J: TRBJ2-1
D: -
DNA: TGTGCCATCAGTGAGTCCGGGGGCGGGGAGTACAATGAGCAGTTCTTC
CDR3: CAISESGGGEYNEQFF

size: many
V: TRBV15
J: TRBJ1-5
D: -
DNA: TGTGCCACCGATGGGGACGGCGGGGGTCAGCCCCAGCATTTT
CDR3: CATDGDGGGQPQHF

size: -
V: TRBV29-1
J: TRBJ1-2
D: -
DNA: TGCAGCTATGAGGACGGATATGGCTACACCTTC
CDR3: CSYEDGYGYTF

size: few
V: TRBV4-1
J: TRBJ2-7
D: -
DNA: TGCGCCAGCAGCCAAGATGCGACAGAGCCCTACGAGCAGTACTTC
CDR3: CASSQDATEPYEQYF

size: many
V: TRBV15
J: TRBJ2-6
D: -
DNA: TGTGCCACCCGTCCCTTAGGATCTGGGGCCAACGTCCTGACTTTC
CDR3: CATRPLGSGANVLTF

size: many
V: TRBV20-1
J: TRBJ2-1
D: TRBD2
DNA: TGCAGTGCTAGAGCGCCTAGCGGGCATAGTAAGAATGAGCAGTTCTTC
CDR3: CSARAPSGHSKNEQFF

size: -
V: TRBV6-1
J: TRBJ2-7
D: -
DNA: TGTGCCAGCATCCCCGGAGCCGCCGACCTGTACGAGCAGTACTTC
CDR3: CASIPGAADLYEQYF

size: few
V: TRBV6-5
J: TRBJ2-7
D: TRBD2
DNA: TGTGCCAGCAGTTTACACAGCGGGAGTATCTACGAGCAGTACTTC
CDR3: CASSLHSGSIYEQYF

size: few
V: TRBV12-3/TRBV12-4
J: TRBJ2-3
D: -
DNA: TGTGCCAGCAGTCCTCGAGCCCTCCTCACAGATACGCAGTATTTT
CDR3: CASSPRALLTDTQYF

size: -
V: TRBV19
J: TRBJ2-1
D: -
DNA: TGTGCCAGTAGTTTACGGGTCTCTTACAATGAGCAGTTCTTC
CDR3: CASSLRVSYNEQFF

size: many
V: TRBV27
J: TRBJ2-2
D: TRBD2
DNA: TGTGCCAGCAGTAATAGCGGGAGCAACACCGGGGAGCTGTTTTTT
CDR3: CASSNSGSNTGELFF

size: many
V: TRBV5-4
J: TRBJ1-1
D: TRBD1
DNA: TGTGCCAGCAGCACCGGACAGGGGACTGAAGCTTTCTTT
CDR3: CASSTGQGTEAFF

size: few
V: TRBV19
J: TRBJ2-5
D: TRBD2
DNA: TGTGCCAGTAGTATTATGGCGGGAGGAGGGGGAGAGACCCAGTACTTC
CDR3: CASSIMAGGGGETQYF

size: many
V: TRBV5-1
J: TRBJ2-7
D: -
DNA: TGCGCCAGCAGCTCCTACTCTACCTACGAGCAGTACTTC
CDR3: CASSSYSTYEQYF

size: many
V: TRBV20-1
J: TRBJ2-1
D: -
DNA: TGCAGTGCCTCTCTCAATGAGCAGTTCTTC
CDR3: CSASLNEQFF

size: many
V: TRBV20-1
J: TRBJ2-7
D: TRBD2
DNA: TGCAGTGCAGTCCGGGAGGGCCGTGACGAGCAGTACTTC
CDR3: CSAVREGRDEQYF

size: many
V: TRBV2
J: TRBJ2-7
D: TRBD1
DNA: TGTGCCAGCAGTCCCGACAGGGGTCGCGAGCAGTACTTC
CDR3: CASSPDRGREQYF

size: many
V: TRBV11-2
J: TRBJ2-7
D: -
DNA: TGTGCCAGCAGCTCGAGCTACGGGACCTTTGCCTACGAGCAGTACTTC
CDR3: CASSSSYGTFAYEQYF

size: many
V: TRBV10-3
J: TRBJ1-1
D: -
DNA: TGTGCCATCGCTGGGTGGGACGGAGTGGCCTCAAACACTGAAGCTTTCTTT
CDR3: CAIAGWDGVASNTEAFF

size: few
V: TRBV5-4
J: TRBJ2-7
D: -
DNA: TGTGCCAGCAGCTTTCGGACTCCTCCCCACGAGCAGTACTTC
CDR3: CASSFRTPPHEQYF

size: many
V: TRBV7-2
J: TRBJ2-5
D: -
DNA: TGTGCCAGCAGCTCAGGGGATGGGGCCCAAGAGACCCAGTACTTC
CDR3: CASSSGDGAQETQYF

size: many
V: TRBV20-1
J: TRBJ2-5
D: TRBD2
DNA: TGCAGTGCTAGTGTTGCGGGAGGGTTCCAAGAGACCCAGTACTTC
CDR3: CSASVAGGFQETQYF

size: -
V: TRBV18
J: TRBJ1-4
D: -
DNA: TGTGCCAGCTCACCGGCGGGAGTAGCTAATGAAAAACTGTTTTTT
CDR3: CASSPAGVANEKLFF

size: many
V: TRBV5-1
J: TRBJ2-1
D: -
DNA: TGCGCCAGCAGCTTGGTGGGAGCAGATGAGCAGTTCTTC
CDR3: CASSLVGADEQFF

size: few
V: TRBV6-5
J: TRBJ1-1
D: -
DNA: TGTGCCAGCAGTTACTCGTGGACAGAGGGCGACGCTTTCTTT
CDR3: CASSYSWTEGDAFF

size: many
V: TRBV2
J: TRBJ2-3
D: -
DNA: TGTGCCAGCAGTGAACGGACAGCTAGCACAGATACGCAGTATTTT
CDR3: CASSERTASTDTQYF

size: many
V: TRBV11-1
J: TRBJ2-7
D: TRBD1
DNA: TGTGCCAGCAGCACGGACAGGGGGTACGAGCAGTACTTC
CDR3: CASSTDRGYEQYF